This note documents a single T cell receptor beta chain sequence. Its antigen is currently unknown. The sample is drawn from a study of cytomegalovirus exposure and HLA in healthy donors. The CDR3 spans 13 residues. Trimming cost V 5 bases and J 4 bases, with 9 bases left between them. Germline V lookup: CDR1 LNHNV, CDR2 YYDKDF (reference sequence). Use of 60 Vbeta and 13 Jbeta primers characterized the PCR. TCRdb keeps only in-frame clones here, not all; method: immunoSEQ multiplex PCR. The sample records about 97,000 clones, 65% to 85% being singletons. Among the donors, all were healthy bone marrow donors. Findings and caveats of the study: Productive status was seen about 90% or about 30% of the time for most TCR beta V segments in an earlier analysis. Later on, an analysis tied 15,000 to 20,000 TCR beta sequences to HLA alleles at 0.05 false discovery rate.

The clonotype was recovered from a man aged 40-49 years in good health and CMV-seropositive. The chain combines TRBV15 with TRBJ2-1; D is perhaps TRBD2 (6 bases). Source material: PBMCs. The CDR3 protein is CATSFAGYNEQFF. The DNA for the CDR3 is TGTGCCACCAGCTTCGCGGGATACAATGAGCAGTTCTTC.